Each of the 24 T cell receptor beta chains below was sequenced from the same sample in a study of regulatory T cells in long-lasting Graves disease. HTBI primers from iRepertoire and Arm-PCR of CDR3 regions yielded the TCR beta libraries. TCRdb ran MiXCR on the multiplex PCR reads and lists one entry per CDR3 protein. The sample comprises about 540,000 distinct CDR3 sequences, 13% of which are singletons, and under 10% rests with the top ten. The time point: newly diagnosed GD, antithyroid drugs for less than 3 months. PBMC RNA served as the TCR library source. Another study also made use of these data, one on T cells in Graves' hyperthyroidism and ophthalmopathy.

This sample comprised peripheral blood mononuclear cells (PBMCs), obtained at new diagnosis, from a patient treated with antithyroid drugs. Receptors originate from a man younger than 40 with Graves disease.

This clonotype was seen at least ten times. The chain uses TRBV6-2 or TRBV6-3 and TRBJ2-1; TRBD2 aligns across 7 bases. J lost 10 bases, V lost 6 bases, and 12 bases had no gene match. The CDR3 spans 14 residues. Germline-derived CDR1 and CDR2 are MNHEY and SVGEGT. CDR3 nucleotides: TGTGCCAGCAGCCCCCCGCGGGGGAGTCGGGAGCAGTTCTTC. As protein: CASSPPRGSREQFF.

This clonotype was counted ten times or more. The J gene is TRBJ2-6, the V gene TRBV27; D gene ambiguous. The V gene lost 2 bases and the J gene lost 3 bases, with 5 bases spanning the gap. CDR1 is MNHEY and CDR2 is SMNVEV in the germline V gene (reference sequence). The CDR3 covers 14 residues. DNA for the CDR3: TGTGCCAGCAGTTTACAGCATGGGGCCAACGTCCTGACTTTC. Translated: CASSLQHGANVLTF.

This clonotype was counted a few times. This chain joins TRBV4-1 and TRBJ2-5, with D possibly being TRBD2 (6 bases). CDR3 length equals 17 residues. Germline V gives CDR1 MGHRA, CDR2 YSYEKL. V dropped 1 base and J dropped 2 bases, with 17 bases sitting between them. The CDR3 is CASSQGLYGSEQETQYF. Here the CDR3 DNA reads TGCGCCAGCAGCCAAGGTTTATACGGGAGTGAGCAAGAGACCCAGTACTTC.

The chain links TRBV6-1 to TRBJ2-3; D perhaps matches TRBD2 (5 bases). V lost 6 bases and J 6 bases, leaving 16 bases between the germline ends. The CDR3 contains 14 residues. CDR1 is MNHNS, CDR2 SASEGT, per germline. In nucleotides, the CDR3 is TGTGCCAGCAGACCGTACGGAGGAGTCGATACGCAGTATTTT. This translates into CASRPYGGVDTQYF.

This clonotype was picked up many times. V gene TRBV6-1 combines with J gene TRBJ1-1; tentative D call: TRBD1 (5 bases). CDR3 length: 11 residues. The V end lost 7 bases, the J end lost 6 bases, and 9 bases lay between the germline ends. CDR1 is MNHNS, CDR2 SASEGT, per germline. CDR3 in amino acids: CASIRGAEAFF. CDR3 nucleotide sequence: TGTGCCAGCATCCGGGGCGCTGAAGCTTTCTTT.

This rearrangement joins TRBV7-6 to TRBJ1-5; possible D gene TRBD1, 5 bases. The CDR3 runs to 14 residues. V lost 3 bases and J lost 7, with 13 bases in between. Germline loops: CDR1 SGHVS, CDR2 FNYEAQ. CDR3 sequence: CASSLGGGVQPQHF. The CDR3 nucleotides read TGTGCCAGCAGCTTGGGTGGAGGGGTACAGCCCCAGCATTTT.

A word on this clonotype: This may stem from a read error, because a much larger clone lies one nucleotide away. The chain links TRBV29-1 to TRBJ2-5, with 7 bases matching TRBD2. V dropped 6 bases and J dropped 5; count of bases not matched to a gene: 6. This CDR3 has 12 amino acids. Germline V gene sequence: CDR1 SQVTM, CDR2 ANQGSEA. The CDR3 region has the DNA TGCAGCGTGGGGGGGGTTCGGGAGACCCAGTACTTC. This sequence encodes CSVGGVRETQYF.

Ten or more counts support this clonotype. The rearrangement uses TRBV5-6 and TRBJ2-7; D might be TRBD1 or TRBD2, each matching 5 bases. The germline V gene encodes CDR1 SGHDT and CDR2 YYEEEE. Trimming shortened V by 4 bases and J by 2 bases, and 13 bases separated the two germline ends. The CDR3 contains 14 residues. The CDR3 reads CASSPWDAPYEQYF. CDR3 DNA sequence: TGTGCCAGCAGCCCGTGGGACGCCCCCTACGAGCAGTACTTC. Drawing the rest from reference TRBV5-6 and TRBJ2-7, the complete variable domain is DAGVTQSPTHLIKTRGQQVTLRCSPKSGHDTVSWYQQALGQGPQFIFQYYEEEERQRGNFPDRFSGHQFPNYSSELNVNALLLGDSALYLCASSPWDAPYEQYFGPGTRLTVT.

This clonotype occurred a few times. The chain recombines TRBV10-3 with TRBJ2-7; D unclear. The CDR3 has 15 residues. V lost 0 bases and J 2 bases, leaving 11 bases between the germline ends. From germline, CDR1 is ENHRY and CDR2 SYGVKD. The CDR3 is CAISESKGGAYEQYF. DNA of the CDR3: TGTGCCATCAGTGAGTCCAAGGGTGGCGCCTACGAGCAGTACTTC.

This clonotype was seen more than once but under ten times. V is TRBV7-2 and J is TRBJ2-5, with 9 bases identical to TRBD1. J was trimmed by 2 bases and V by 4 bases; bases with no gene match: 2. Germline V gene lookup returns CDR1 SGHTA and CDR2 FQGNSA. The CDR3 spans 14 residues. CDR3 in amino acids: CASSSTGGQETQYF. In nucleotides, the CDR3 is TGTGCCAGCAGCTCGACAGGGGGACAAGAGACCCAGTACTTC.

This clonotype was detected many times. This rearrangement joins TRBV6-2 or TRBV6-3 to TRBJ2-7, with 10 positions matching TRBD1. Germline CDR1 and CDR2: MNHEY and SVGEGT. Trimming cost V 0 bases and J 7 bases; bases outside gene matches: 6. The CDR3 is 15 amino acids. CDR3 coding DNA: TGTGCCAGCAGTTACTCGACAGGGGGCAACTCAGAGCAGTACTTC. Its translation is CASSYSTGGNSEQYF.

This clonotype was recorded many times. The gene calls are TRBV27 and TRBJ2-1; 7 nucleotides agree with TRBD2. CDR1 and CDR2 from the germline V gene are MNHEY and SMNVEV (reference sequence). There are 17 residues in the CDR3. The V and J ends lost 6 bases and 0 bases, in that order; junction bases with no gene match: 11. This CDR3 reads CASSELGGRGSYNEQFF. The CDR3 DNA follows: TGTGCCAGCAGCGAGTTGGGCGGGAGAGGCTCCTACAATGAGCAGTTCTTC.

At least ten counts were recorded for this clonotype. DNA for the CDR3: TGTGCCAGCAGTGAATCTGAGCCGCGGGAATCCTATGGCTACACCTTC. It translates to CASSESEPRESYGYTF. The chain has TRBV2 and TRBJ1-2; no clear D gene. This CDR3 comprises 16 residues. Trimming left V 2 bases short and J 4 bases short, with 17 bases between. Germline values: CDR1 SNHLY, CDR2 FYNNEI.

This clonotype was detected a few times. V is TRBV6-2 or TRBV6-3 and J is TRBJ2-1; 8 bases agree with TRBD1. The CDR3 has 22 amino acids. V shed 10 bases, J shed 0 bases, and the junction held 29 bases outside the gene matches. The germline V gene has CDR1 MNHEY and CDR2 SVGEGT. DNA for the CDR3: TGTGCCACGCCCGCCGGGACAGGACTCGTCCATTGGTTCGCTTTCTCCTACAATGAGCAGTTCTTC. Protein sequence: CATPAGTGLVHWFAFSYNEQFF.

Ten or more counts support this clonotype. J is TRBJ2-1 and V is TRBV7-2; TRBD2 agrees at 11 bases. Germline V CDR1 and CDR2: SGHTA, FQGNSA. This CDR3 has 15 amino acids. Trimming cost V 6 bases and J 8 bases; bases outside gene matches: 9. The CDR3 protein is CASSITSGSPDEQFF. The CDR3 DNA reads TGTGCCAGCAGTATTACTAGCGGGAGCCCCGATGAGCAGTTCTTC.

This clonotype was seen at least ten times. This chain's CDR3 is CASGPSYNEQFF. In DNA form, the CDR3 reads TGTGCTAGTGGGCCCTCATACAATGAGCAGTTCTTC. The chain employs TRBV12-5 and TRBJ2-1; the D is unclear. With 6 bases removed from V and 4 bases from J, the gap between germline ends came to 7 bases. The germline CDR1 and CDR2 sequences are LGHNT and FRNRAP. This CDR3 comprises 12 residues.

This clonotype was found many times. The chain couples TRBV27 to TRBJ1-1, with 9 bases aligning to TRBD1. Germline V gives CDR1 MNHEY, CDR2 SMNVEV (reference sequence). J was trimmed by 3 bases and V by 6 bases; bases with no gene match: 2. The CDR3 has 13 residues. This CDR3 is CASRWDRDTEAFF. The DNA of the CDR3 is TGTGCCAGCAGGTGGGACAGGGACACTGAAGCTTTCTTT.

In its sample, this clonotype was seen a few times. V is TRBV24-1 and J is TRBJ2-1; the D gene could be TRBD1 or TRBD2 (6 bases each). The germline V gene has CDR1 KGHDR and CDR2 SFDVKD. Trimming stripped 10 bases from V and 8 bases from J, with 23 bases between. This CDR3 region has 15 residues. The CDR3 region has the DNA TGTGCCACAGGGGCGGGGCAGGGGAGTCTCGATGAGCAGTTCTTC. Translation: CATGAGQGSLDEQFF.

This clonotype was picked up many times. J is TRBJ2-2 and V is TRBV12-3 or TRBV12-4, with a tentative D call TRBD2 (6 bases). This CDR3 is built from 16 residues. Trimming removed 7 bases at V and 1 base at J, with 16 bases between. CDR3 nucleotides: TGTGCCAGCACCCTAGCAGCCGGGGGGAACACCGGGGAGCTGTTTTTT. Its protein product is CASTLAAGGNTGELFF.

The V gene is TRBV4-2, the J gene TRBJ1-4, with a tentative D call TRBD1 (6 bases). Germline-derived CDR1 and CDR2 are LGHNA and YNFKEQ. The V end lost 0 bases, the J end lost 8 bases, and 31 bases lay between the germline ends. The CDR3 contains 21 residues. DNA of the CDR3: TGTGCCAGCAGCCAAGACGCCCCTTTTTACGTTTACACAGGGTTAGGGGAAAAACTGTTTTTT. It yields the protein CASSQDAPFYVYTGLGEKLFF.

In its sample, this clonotype was seen a few times. The chain combines TRBV15 with TRBJ2-1, with a weak D call TRBD1 (6 bases). V dropped 3 bases and J dropped 4 bases, with 19 bases sitting between them. The CDR3 totals 17 residues. Germline lookup yields CDR1 LNHNV and CDR2 YYDKDF (reference sequence). The CDR3 DNA follows: TGTGCCACCAGCAGGCTCTTACAGGGCCTCGGGTACAATGAGCAGTTCTTC. As protein: CATSRLLQGLGYNEQFF. Complete variable domain (other parts from reference TRBV15 and TRBJ2-1): DAMVIQNPRYQVTQFGKPVTLSCSQTLNHNVMYWYQQKSSQAPKLLFHYYDKDFNNEADTPDNFQSRRPNTSFCFLDIRSPGLGDTAMYLCATSRLLQGLGYNEQFFGPGTRLTVL.

This clonotype was recorded at least ten times. An end of the junction does not agree with germline; a read error may underlie this. The chain links TRBV27 to TRBJ2-7; tentatively, D is TRBD1 (5 bases). The CDR3 is made up of 12 amino acids. Germline loops: CDR1 MNHEY, CDR2 SMNVEV (reference sequence). The CDR3 sequence: CASSFLGASAFF. The CDR3 DNA follows: TGTGCCAGCAGTTTCTTAGGGGCATCAGCCTTCTTC.

This clonotype was recorded many times. This chain links TRBV27 with TRBJ2-3; possible D gene TRBD1, 6 bases. Trimming removed 2 bases from V and 5 bases from J, with 23 bases in between. The CDR3 is 18 residues long. CDR1 is MNHEY, CDR2 SMNVEV, per germline (reference sequence). CDR3 region: CASSLKIFRDKSLDTQYF. As DNA, the CDR3 is TGTGCCAGCAGTTTAAAAATATTCCGGGACAAGTCCTTAGATACGCAGTATTTT.

This clonotype was counted at least ten times. The chain links TRBV20-1 to TRBJ2-7, with D possibly being TRBD2 (6 bases). Trimming shortened V by 4 bases and J by 3 bases, and 16 bases separated the two germline ends. CDR3 length: 14 amino acids. Germline V gene data show CDR1 as DFQATT and CDR2 as SNEGSKA (reference sequence). The CDR3 DNA follows: TGCAGTGCTACCAGACTAGAGTCAGGCTACGAGCAGTACTTC. It codes for CSATRLESGYEQYF.